This record looks at one TCR beta chain sequence and its context. Its antigen remains undetermined. Base qualities are not provided; no much larger clone lies one nucleotide away. TCR libraries were built from about 400 ng RNA with the Immunoverse kit, using molecular barcoded adaptors covering alpha/delta and beta/gamma chains. The same RNA used for transcriptome sequencing was used for TCR library preparation. An Illumina HiSeq 4000 with 2 x 150 cycles was used to sequence the TCR libraries. In the paper's pipeline: With MiXCR, TCR reads were aligned to human V, D, J and C references and assembled into CDR3 clonotypes, with quality filtering and error correction included. The tcR package in R was used for analysis of clonotype counts and gene usage diversity. For inspection of raw mapping reads, RNA-seq reads were mapped by STAR aligner version 2.5.3a onto GRCh37 of the human genome. To test how sequencing depth affects detected clonotypes, IR-seq fastq files were randomly downsampled with Seqtk 1.3. TCRdb handled the public reads itself, with Q25 trimming in fastp and clone calling in MiXCR, and kept productive beta chains. Each CDR3 protein appears once, grouped with its most common genes and DNA. TCRdb's processing, not the study's, gives the V and J calls here. The sample table shows approximately 50,000 distinct CDR3 sequences, and around 20% are seen once. In total, the top ten clones hold roughly 15% of the sample.

The data belong to a study of read filtering for tumor transcriptome and immune sequencing (dated by TCRdb to about 2020). Looking at the study overall: The cohort consisted of roughly 16 male and over eleven female patients, with a mean age of about 64 years and an age range of roughly 47 to 90. TCR-region mapped reads per sample ranged from about 3.5 to 11 million with IR-seq versus only roughly 85 to 1,300 with RNA-seq. By revised international staging, about 8 patients were R-ISS I, under 20 were R-ISS II and about seven were R-ISS III. The study compared TCR repertoires from targeted immune repertoire sequencing and bulk whole-transcriptome sequencing run on the same bone marrow samples. After DNase treatment, whole-transcriptome libraries were prepared using the TruSeq RNA Access Library Prep Kit. As a main aim, a read-filtering strategy for immune repertoire data was addressed, with the specific question being whether clonotypes supported by a single read should be removed. Results and caveats for the whole study, not just this receptor: When single-read clonotypes were removed, the proportions of shared clonotypes in IR-seq and RNA-seq correlated more strongly. Single-read clonotypes made up roughly 82% of clonotypes but around 3.8% of total reads in IR-seq, and roughly 75% of clonotypes and 44.6% of reads in RNA-seq. Compared with RNA-seq, IR-seq captured clonotypes at much higher depth and more reliably, and a smaller IR-seq throughput was enough to identify most shared clonotypes. The sorted CD138-negative fraction was a mixed bone marrow immune population, not purified T cells.

There are 13 amino acids in the CDR3, from cysteine to phenylalanine inclusive. The only DNA kept is the CDR3, 39 bases in frame from the first base. Bone marrow was sampled from every patient at the time of active disease. Isolation of bone marrow mononuclear cells was performed by Ficoll-Hypaque density gradient centrifugation. To remove myeloma plasma cells, the cells were labeled with CD138 magnetic microbeads on a MACS separator, and CD138-negative cells were then collected by negative selection. The purity of the isolated cells was checked by flow cytometry with CD138 antibodies on an Attune NxT. TRIzol reagent was used to extract total RNA, which was then quantified with a NanoDrop spectrophotometer. Paired RNA-seq and IR-seq were performed on each patient's CD138-negative bone marrow sample.

The sequence was collected from a donor aged 40 or older with multiple myeloma. The receptor chain draws on TRBV21-1 and TRBJ2-5; whether TRBD1, the table's D call, matches the DNA was not checked. TRBV21-1 is deemed a pseudogene. The sample taken for sequencing was a population of CD138-negative cells sorted from bone marrow. The cell subset or site label corresponds to: bone marrow mononuclear cells depleted of CD138+ plasma/myeloma cells by negative magnetic selection. The CDR3 reads as follows: CASPTSTGETQYF. The sequenced DNA is TGTGCCAGCCCCACCTCGACAGGAGAGACCCAGTACTTC.